These T cell receptor beta chains were read from a single sample in a study of TIL therapy for anti-PD-1-resistant metastatic lung cancer. The table came from immunoSEQ multiplex PCR; TCRdb's copy has only in-frame clones and leaves some out. The profile shows tens of thousands of clones, around 80% of them singletons. The source was blood, collected at baseline. These receptors originate from a woman aged 25-85 years with non-small cell lung cancer. Both conserved end residues are part of each CDR3. A D gene is named only where the DNA matches it firmly. Size is omitted from some rows. Given values are once, few, many or a class for expanded clones.

. TRBJ1-1 12 TRBV6-1 . TGTGCCAGCAGTGATTCGTTCAGGGGAGCTTTCTTT CASSDSFRGAFF
. TRBJ1-4 15 TRBV5-1 . TGCGCCAGCAGCCCTGGTGCGACCGAAAGTGAAAAACTGTTTTTT CASSPGATESEKLFF
. TRBJ1-2 12 TRBV30 TRBD1 TGTGCCTGGAGTAAGGGGGCCTCTGGCTACACCTTC CAWSKGASGYTF
. TRBJ1-1 15 TRBV19 . TGTGCCAGTAGGCCCCGGACGAGGAGCAACAGTGAAGCTTTCTTT CASRPRTRSNSEAFF
. TRBJ2-7 14 TRBV18 . TGTGCCAGCTCACCATCGGACACAGGCTACGAGCAGTACTTC CASSPSDTGYEQYF
. TRBJ1-1 14 TRBV4-1 . TGCGCCAGCAGCCAAACCGGGACAAGGGCTGAAGCTTTCTTT CASSQTGTRAEAFF
. TRBJ2-5 19 TRBV27 TRBD2 TGTGCCAGCAGTTTAAGGGCTAGCGGGGGGGACCTCGTAGAAGAGACCCAGTACTTC CASSLRASGGDLVEETQYF
few TRBJ2-5 13 TRBV18 . TGTGCCAGCTCACCACTGAACCAAGAGACCCAGTACTTC CASSPLNQETQYF
. TRBJ2-7 14 TRBV2 TRBD2 TGTGCCAGCAGTGAACTAGCGGACTCCTACGAGCAGTACTTC CASSELADSYEQYF
. TRBJ1-5 13 TRBV10-3 . TGTGCCATCAGTGAGTCGATGACGGGGCCCCAGCATTTT CAISESMTGPQHF
. TRBJ1-2 18 TRBV15 TRBD1 TGTGCCACCAGCAGGGCTCGACAGGGCCTCTTAGCTAACTATGGCTACACCTTC CATSRARQGLLANYGYTF
few TRBJ1-5 12 TRBV30 . TGTGCCTGGAGTGTAATCAGGGGACCCCAGCATTTT CAWSVIRGPQHF
. TRBJ2-3 16 TRBV10-1 TRBD1 TGCGCCAGTACCTATAGGGACAGGAGTCCCACAGATACGCAGTATTTT CASTYRDRSPTDTQYF
. TRBJ1-2 14 TRBV19 TRBD1 TGTGCCAGTAGTATAGCGGGACAGGGCGGTGGCTACACCTTC CASSIAGQGGGYTF
. TRBJ2-5 16 TRBV5-4 TRBD1 TGTGCCAGCAGCTTGTTCGGGACAGGGGAAGGAGAGACCCAGTACTTC CASSLFGTGEGETQYF
. TRBJ1-1 15 TRBV5-1 . TGCGCCAGCAGCTTGGCCGAGGGAGTGAACACTGAAGCTTTCTTT CASSLAEGVNTEAFF
. TRBJ1-3 16 TRBV30 . TGTGCCTGGAGTGTGAGTCGGCAGAGCTCTGGAAACACCATATATTTT CAWSVSRQSSGNTIYF
. TRBJ2-7 14 TRBV29-1 . TGCAGCGTTGAAGATCGGACCAGGAACCACGAGCAGTACTTC CSVEDRTRNHEQYF
. TRBJ1-5 18 TRBV7-2 TRBD1 TGTGCCAGCAGCTCGGGCGGCGTTCCAGGGGGCGCGGGTCAGCCCCAGCATTTT CASSSGGVPGGAGQPQHF
. TRBJ2-7 15 TRBV28 TRBD2 TGTGCCAGCAGTCCCTTTGCGGGAGTAGGCTACGAGCAGTACTTC CASSPFAGVGYEQYF
once TRBJ1-2 13 TRBV4-3 . TGCGCCAGCAGCCAAGAATCCGGGGACGGCTACACCTTC CASSQESGDGYTF
. TRBJ2-1 14 TRBV28 . TGTGCCAGCAGTATAGCGGCCTCTTACAATGAGCAGTTCTTC CASSIAASYNEQFF
. TRBJ2-1 13 TRBV5-1 . TGCGCCAGCAGCCCAGGGACCCACAATGAGCAGTTCTTC CASSPGTHNEQFF
once TRBJ2-5 14 TRBV7-9 . TGTGCCAGCAGCCAGGGGCGGGGGTTGGAGACCCAGTACTTC CASSQGRGLETQYF
. TRBJ2-7 8 TRBV28 . TGTGCCAGCAGTTTGCAGTACTTC CASSLQYF
. TRBJ2-5 14 TRBV7-9 . TGTGCCAGCAGCTTTTGGGGAGTCCAAGAGACCCAGTACTTC CASSFWGVQETQYF
. TRBJ2-4 12 TRBV2 . TGTGCCAGCAGTGGACAGAGAAACATTCAGTACTTC CASSGQRNIQYF
. TRBJ2-4 14 TRBV11-2 . TGTGCCAGCAGCTACGTAACCTCGGGAAACATTCAGTACTTC CASSYVTSGNIQYF
. TRBJ2-1 17 TRBV11-2 . TGTGCCAGCAGCTTAGCCCCCACAGGGTTCTCCTACAATGAGCAGTTCTTC CASSLAPTGFSYNEQFF
. TRBJ1-5 16 TRBV29-1 . TGCAGCGTTGTAGATTCGGGGGGCGCGGGCAATCAGCCCCAGCATTTT CSVVDSGGAGNQPQHF
once TRBJ1-3 15 TRBV5-4 TRBD1 TGTGCCAGCAGCTTGGAGAGGGGGCCTGGAAACACCATATATTTT CASSLERGPGNTIYF
few TRBJ1-2 18 TRBV5-8 . TGTGCCAGCAGCTTGGGCGGCCCCGGCAGAGAACAATTCTATGGCTACACCTTC CASSLGGPGREQFYGYTF
. TRBJ1-4 14 TRBV7-8 . TGTGCCAGCAGCCCTGAGGGGGTTAATGAAAAACTGTTTTTT CASSPEGVNEKLFF
. TRBJ2-1 13 TRBV30 TRBD1 TGTGCCTGGGGGGGACAGGCCTACAATGAGCAGTTCTTC CAWGGQAYNEQFF
. TRBJ2-1 14 TRBV27 TRBD2 TGTGCCAGCAGTTTGAGACGGGGGGGCGGCGAGCAGTTCTTC CASSLRRGGGEQFF
. TRBJ2-7 15 TRBV29-1 . TGCAGCGTGAATGAAGTAAGGCAGGGGACCTACGAGCAGTACTTC CSVNEVRQGTYEQYF
few TRBJ2-1 17 TRBV13 TRBD2 TGTGCCAGCAGCTCGACTAGCGGGGGCCCTTCCTACAATGAGCAGTTCTTC CASSSTSGGPSYNEQFF
. TRBJ2-1 13 TRBV4-2 TRBD2 TGTGCCAGCACCCAGCGGGACTACAATGAGCAGTTCTTC CASTQRDYNEQFF
. TRBJ2-7 13 TRBV4-2 . TGTGCCAGCAGCCAAGATAAGGCCTACGAGCAGTACTTC CASSQDKAYEQYF
. TRBJ2-3 13 TRBV29-1 . TGCAGCGTTCCGGGACCAGGCACAGATACGCAGTATTTT CSVPGPGTDTQYF
. TRBJ2-5 19 TRBV4-1 . TGCGCCAGCAGCCAAGAGTGGGGCGGGGACATGCTTCGTCCAGAGACCCAGTACTTC CASSQEWGGDMLRPETQYF
once TRBJ1-5 11 TRBV20-1 . TGCAGTGCTCCGACCCCGGGGGGCCAGCATTTT CSAPTPGGQHF
. TRBJ2-5 13 TRBV7-8 . TGTGCCAGCAACACAGAACTCCAAGAGACCCAGTACTTC CASNTELQETQYF
. TRBJ1-1 11 TRBV28 . TGTGCCAGCACCGAAAACGCCGGAGCTTTCTTT CASTENAGAFF
. TRBJ1-1 13 TRBV7-3 . TGTGCCAGCAGCTCTACACCGAACACTGAAGCTTTCTTT CASSSTPNTEAFF
. TRBJ1-1 15 TRBV4-2 TRBD1 TGTGCCAGCAGCCAAAACAGGGGGCTTCAGGCTGAAGCTTTCTTT CASSQNRGLQAEAFF
. TRBJ1-1 16 TRBV9 TRBD1 TGTGCCAGCAGCCCCGGGACAGGCCTCATGAACACTGAAGCTTTCTTT CASSPGTGLMNTEAFF
. TRBJ1-3 18 TRBV4-2 TRBD1 TGTGCCAGCAGCCTTGAAGGGGGACAGGGGTTTACTGGAAACACCATATATTTT CASSLEGGQGFTGNTIYF
. TRBJ2-7 15 TRBV7-2 TRBD2 TGTGCCAGCAGCAATCCGGGACTAGCGCTCAACGAGCAGTACTTC CASSNPGLALNEQYF
once TRBJ2-2 16 TRBV2 . TGTGCCAGCAGTGGGCCAGGGATAGAATCCGGCGGGGAGCTGTTTTTT CASSGPGIESGGELFF
. TRBJ2-3 16 TRBV6-1 TRBD2 TGTGCCAGCAGTGAAGGGACTAGCGGGGTGAAAGATACGCAGTATTTT CASSEGTSGVKDTQYF
. TRBJ2-2 13 TRBV6-1 . TGTGCCAGCAGCGCTCGAATCACCGGGGAGCTGTTTTTT CASSARITGELFF
. TRBJ1-5 13 TRBV5-4 . TGTGCCAGCAGCTCCGAGCCTGTTGGGCCCCAGCATTTT CASSSEPVGPQHF
few TRBJ2-7 13 TRBV29-1 TRBD2 TGCAGCGTTCAACTAGCGGACTCCTACGAGCAGTACTTC CSVQLADSYEQYF